Each of the 5 T cell receptor beta chains below was sequenced from the same sample in a study of shared clonotypes between healthy human individuals. Assay used: immunoSEQ multiplex PCR; TCRdb lists only in-frame clones, some missing. In the table there are over 2 million clones, under 95% of which are singletons. Source material: naive CD4+ T cells from PBMCs. Subset indicated: CD45RA+ positively selected. These receptor sequences come from a man younger than 30 in good health. Some clones in this sample may be carry-over from other donors' samples.

V and J are TRBV11-2 and TRBJ2-7; no reliable D call. This CDR3 spans 13 amino acids. The germline CDR1 and CDR2 sequences are SGHAT and FQNNGV. The V and J ends lost 2 bases and 5 bases respectively, with 10 bases between them. The CDR3 bases are TGTGCCAGCAGCTTAACCAGTTCTAACGAGCAGTACTTC. It translates to CASSLTSSNEQYF.

This sequence joins TRBV7-8 and TRBJ2-5; D is unresolved. The CDR3 is 13 amino acids. V was cut by 4 bases and J by 3 bases, with 9 bases left in between. The germline CDR1 and CDR2 sequences are SGHVS and FQNEAQ. CDR3 loop: CASSSLREETQYF. The CDR3 nucleotides read TGTGCCAGCAGCTCCCTCCGGGAAGAGACCCAGTACTTC.

The chain employs TRBV7-3 and TRBJ2-5; weak D call: TRBD2 (5 bases). V was clipped by 5 bases and J by 6 bases, with 13 bases between them. The germline V gene has CDR1 SGHTA and CDR2 FQGTGA. CDR3 length: 13 residues. CDR3 coding DNA: TGTGCCAGCAGCGAAACAAGGGAGAAGACCCAGTACTTC. It codes for CASSETREKTQYF. Supplemented by reference TRBV7-3 and TRBJ2-5, the full variable domain reads GAGVSQTPSNKVTEKGKYVELRCDPISGHTALYWYRQSLGQGPEFLIYFQGTGAADDSGLPNDRFFAVRPEGSVSTLKIQRTERGDSAVYLCASSETREKTQYFGPGTRLLVL.

The V and J genes are TRBV4-1 and TRBJ2-1; 7 bases are a match to TRBD1. The CDR3 spans 16 residues. The junction had 6 bases not matched to a gene; V was cut back by 4 bases and J by 0 bases. Germline V lookup: CDR1 MGHRA, CDR2 YSYEKL. CDR3 sequence: CASSLDRLSSYNEQFF. The CDR3, as DNA: TGCGCCAGCAGCCTGGACAGGCTAAGCTCCTACAATGAGCAGTTCTTC.

The chain joins TRBV25-1 to TRBJ2-1, with TRBD2 matching 8 bases. The CDR3 totals 14 residues. The V gene's germline CDR1 is MGHDK and CDR2 SYGVNS. Trimming removed 4 bases from V and 13 bases from J; junction bases left unmatched: 12. CDR3 nucleotides: TGTGCCAGCAGTGTAGCGGGAACGTCTCATCATCAGTTCTTC. It codes for CASSVAGTSHHQFF.